This T cell receptor (beta chain) was recovered during a study of radiotherapy plus CTLA-4 blockade in lung cancer (dated by TCRdb to the late 2010s). About the investigation overall: Objective responses occurred in approximately 17% of enrolled patients, and about 33% achieved disease control.

Points on this clone: There is no known antigen for this receptor. No much larger clone exists at a distance of one base, and base qualities are not known.

The library was prepared using the immunoSEQ multiplex PCR assay. Entries here come from immuneACCESS through TCRdb and include only in-frame sequences with V and J called. Some clones fail to appear in such tables; in the studies checked, an unresolved V gene covers under half of the shortfall, and the cause of the remainder is unknown. The table for this sample lists tens of thousands of clones; under 80% of them were counted only once. 3.5% to 4.5% of the sample belongs to the ten largest clones. Per the germline V gene (reference sequence), SEHNR is the CDR1 and FQNEAQ is the CDR2. From its cysteine to its phenylalanine, the CDR3 spans 16 amino acids. Of the read, only the CDR3 DNA is kept; its 48 bases are in frame from base 1. Trimming costs V 4 bases and J 4 bases, and their ends lie 17 bases apart. Focal radiation therapy combined with CTLA-4 blockade (ipilimumab) was tested in patients with chemo-refractory metastatic non-small-cell lung cancer.

General study outcomes and caveats: Increased serum interferon-beta after radiation, together with early dynamic changes in blood T cell clones, were reported to be the strongest predictors of response. After treatment with radiotherapy and ipilimumab, TCR clones that originated in tumors expanded in peripheral blood.

The sample in question was peripheral blood, obtained from a patient treated with radiotherapy plus ipilimumab. The chain couples TRBV7-9 to TRBJ1-3; a tentative D call is TRBD1 (5 bases match). The receptor was derived from a human donor with non-small cell lung cancer who had a partial response to radiotherapy plus ipilimumab. Some clones in this sample may be carry-over from other donors' samples. Here the CDR3 is given as CASSSTGDGLGNTIYF. The DNA sequence is TGTGCCAGCAGCTCCACAGGTGATGGGCTCGGAAACACCATATATTTT.